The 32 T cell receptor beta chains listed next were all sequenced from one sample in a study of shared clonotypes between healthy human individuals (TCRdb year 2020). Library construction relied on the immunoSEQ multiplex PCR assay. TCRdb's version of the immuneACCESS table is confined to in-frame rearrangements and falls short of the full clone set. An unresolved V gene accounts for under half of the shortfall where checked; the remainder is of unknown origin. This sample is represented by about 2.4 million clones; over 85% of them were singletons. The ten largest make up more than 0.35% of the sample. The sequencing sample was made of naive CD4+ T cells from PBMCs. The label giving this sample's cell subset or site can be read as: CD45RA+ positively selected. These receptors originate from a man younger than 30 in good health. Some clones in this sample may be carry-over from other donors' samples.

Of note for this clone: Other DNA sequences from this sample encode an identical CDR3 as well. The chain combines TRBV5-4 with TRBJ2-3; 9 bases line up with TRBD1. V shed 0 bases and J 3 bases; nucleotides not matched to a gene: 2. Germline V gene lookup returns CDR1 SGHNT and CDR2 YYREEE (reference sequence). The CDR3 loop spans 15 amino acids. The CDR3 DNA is TGTGCCAGCAGCTTGGAGGGGACAGGGACAGATACGCAGTATTTT. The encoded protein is CASSLEGTGTDTQYF.

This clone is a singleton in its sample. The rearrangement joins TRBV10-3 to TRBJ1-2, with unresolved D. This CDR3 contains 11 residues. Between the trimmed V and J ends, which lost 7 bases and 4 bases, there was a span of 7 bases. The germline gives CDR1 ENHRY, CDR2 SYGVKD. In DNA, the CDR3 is TGTGCCATCACAGATACCTATGGCTACACCTTC. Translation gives CAITDTYGYTF.

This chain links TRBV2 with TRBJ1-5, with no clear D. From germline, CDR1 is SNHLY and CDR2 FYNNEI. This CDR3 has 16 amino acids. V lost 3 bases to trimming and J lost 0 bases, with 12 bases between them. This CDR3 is CASSELASYSNQPQHF. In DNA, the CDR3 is TGTGCCAGCAGTGAGCTGGCAAGTTATAGCAATCAGCCCCAGCATTTT.

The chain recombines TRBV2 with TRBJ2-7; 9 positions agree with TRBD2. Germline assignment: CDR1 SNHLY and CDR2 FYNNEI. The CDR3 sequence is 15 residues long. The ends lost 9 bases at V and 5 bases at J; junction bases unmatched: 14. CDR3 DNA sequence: TGTGCCAGTACGATCGGGCTAGCGGGATCAGACGAGCAGTACTTC. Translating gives CASTIGLAGSDEQYF.

CDR3 in amino acids: CSVEGTGQETQYF. CDR3 DNA sequence: TGCAGCGTTGAAGGGACAGGCCAAGAGACCCAGTACTTC. The chain couples TRBV29-1 to TRBJ2-5; TRBD1 aligns across 7 bases. CDR1 is SQVTM and CDR2 is ANQGSEA in the germline V gene. The trim removed 1 base at V and 1 base at J, leaving 0 bases unmatched. The CDR3 covers 13 residues.

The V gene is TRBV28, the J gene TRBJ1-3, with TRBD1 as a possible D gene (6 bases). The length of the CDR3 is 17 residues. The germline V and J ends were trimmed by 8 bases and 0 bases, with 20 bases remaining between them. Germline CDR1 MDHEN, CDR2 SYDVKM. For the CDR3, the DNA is TGTGCCAGCTTCGAAGCCGGGGGCAGCTACTCTGGAAACACCATATATTTT. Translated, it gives CASFEAGGSYSGNTIYF.

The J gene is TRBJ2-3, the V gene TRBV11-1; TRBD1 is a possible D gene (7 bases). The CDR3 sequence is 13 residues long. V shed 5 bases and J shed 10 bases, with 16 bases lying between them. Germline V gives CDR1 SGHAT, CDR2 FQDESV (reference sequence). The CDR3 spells CASSVTGERAQYF. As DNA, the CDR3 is TGTGCCAGCAGCGTAACAGGGGAGCGGGCGCAGTATTTT. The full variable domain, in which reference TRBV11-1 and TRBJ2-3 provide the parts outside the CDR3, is EAEVAQSPRYKITEKSQAVAFWCDPISGHATLYWYRQILGQGPELLVQFQDESVVDDSQLPKDRFSAERLKGVDSTLKIQPAELGDSAMYLCASSVTGERAQYFGPGTRLTVL.

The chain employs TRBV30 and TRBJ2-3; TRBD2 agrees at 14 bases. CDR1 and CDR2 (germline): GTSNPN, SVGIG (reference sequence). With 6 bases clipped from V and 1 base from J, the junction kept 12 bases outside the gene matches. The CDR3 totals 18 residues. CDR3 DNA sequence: TGTGCCTGTACCGGACTAGCGGGAGGTATCCACCGCACAGATACGCAGTATTTT. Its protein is CACTGLAGGIHRTDTQYF. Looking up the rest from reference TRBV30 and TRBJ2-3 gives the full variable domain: SQTIHQWPATLVQPVGSPLSLECTVEGTSNPNLYWYRQAAGRGLQLLFYSVGIGQISSEVPQNLSASRPQDRQFILSSKKLLLSDSGFYLCACTGLAGGIHRTDTQYFGPGTRLTVL.

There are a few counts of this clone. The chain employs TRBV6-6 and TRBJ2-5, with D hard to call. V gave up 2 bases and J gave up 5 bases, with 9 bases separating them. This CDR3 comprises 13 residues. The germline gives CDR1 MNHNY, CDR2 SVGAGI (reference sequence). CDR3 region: CASSYRVPETQYF. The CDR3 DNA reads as TGTGCCAGCAGTTACAGAGTGCCCGAGACCCAGTACTTC.

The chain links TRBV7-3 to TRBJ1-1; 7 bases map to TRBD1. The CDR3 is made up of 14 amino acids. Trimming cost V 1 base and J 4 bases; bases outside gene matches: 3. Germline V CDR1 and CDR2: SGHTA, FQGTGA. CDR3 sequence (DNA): TGTGCCAGCAGCTTAAGTTCAGGGGGCACTGAAGCTTTCTTT. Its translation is CASSLSSGGTEAFF.

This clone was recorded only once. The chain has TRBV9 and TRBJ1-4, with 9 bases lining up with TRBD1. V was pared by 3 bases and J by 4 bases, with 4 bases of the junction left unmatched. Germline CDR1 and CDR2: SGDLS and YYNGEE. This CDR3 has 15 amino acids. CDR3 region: CASSGTGAFNEKLFF. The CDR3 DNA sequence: TGTGCCAGCAGCGGGACAGGGGCTTTTAATGAAAAACTGTTTTTT.

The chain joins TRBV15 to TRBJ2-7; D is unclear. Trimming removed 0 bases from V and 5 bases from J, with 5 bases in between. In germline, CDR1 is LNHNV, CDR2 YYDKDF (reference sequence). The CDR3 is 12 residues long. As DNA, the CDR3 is TGTGCCACCAGCAGAGATTTCCACGAGCAGTACTTC. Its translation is CATSRDFHEQYF.

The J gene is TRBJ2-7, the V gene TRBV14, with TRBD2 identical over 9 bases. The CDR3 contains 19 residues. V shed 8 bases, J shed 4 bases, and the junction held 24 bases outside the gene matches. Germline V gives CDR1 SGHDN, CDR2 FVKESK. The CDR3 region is CASVNGGTSSGVSQYEQYF. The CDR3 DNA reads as TGTGCCAGCGTCAATGGTGGGACTAGCTCGGGAGTTTCCCAATACGAGCAGTACTTC.

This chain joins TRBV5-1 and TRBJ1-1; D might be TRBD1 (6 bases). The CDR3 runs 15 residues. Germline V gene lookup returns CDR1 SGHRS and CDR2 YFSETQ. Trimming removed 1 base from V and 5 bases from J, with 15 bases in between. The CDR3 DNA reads TGCGCCAGCAGCTTGTCACAGGGCGGGGGTACTGAAGCTTTCTTT. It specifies CASSLSQGGGTEAFF.

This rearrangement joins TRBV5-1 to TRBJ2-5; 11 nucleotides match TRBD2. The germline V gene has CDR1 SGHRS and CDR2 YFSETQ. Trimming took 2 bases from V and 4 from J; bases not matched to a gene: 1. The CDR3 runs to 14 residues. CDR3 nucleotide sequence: TGCGCCAGCAGCTTTAGCGGGAGGGTAGAGACCCAGTACTTC. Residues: CASSFSGRVETQYF.

The CDR3 region is CASSPGTSGTGELFF. The CDR3 coding sequence is TGTGCCAGCAGCCCTGGGACTAGCGGAACCGGGGAGCTGTTTTTT. V gene TRBV7-3 combines with J gene TRBJ2-2, with 11 nucleotides matching TRBD2. There are 15 residues in the CDR3. Germline assignment: CDR1 SGHTA and CDR2 FQGTGA. V shed 5 bases and J 5 bases; nucleotides not matched to a gene: 4. Variable domain in full (rest from reference TRBV7-3 and TRBJ2-2): GAGVSQTPSNKVTEKGKYVELRCDPISGHTALYWYRQSLGQGPEFLIYFQGTGAADDSGLPNDRFFAVRPEGSVSTLKIQRTERGDSAVYLCASSPGTSGTGELFFGEGSRLTVL.

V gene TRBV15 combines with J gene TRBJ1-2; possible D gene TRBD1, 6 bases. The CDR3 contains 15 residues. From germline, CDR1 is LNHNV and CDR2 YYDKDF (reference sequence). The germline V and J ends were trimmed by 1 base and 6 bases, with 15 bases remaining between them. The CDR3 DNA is TGTGCCACCAGCAGAGGGGGGCCGGGAGAGGATGGCTACACCTTC. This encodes CATSRGGPGEDGYTF. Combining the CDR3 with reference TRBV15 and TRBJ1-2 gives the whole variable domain DAMVIQNPRYQVTQFGKPVTLSCSQTLNHNVMYWYQQKSSQAPKLLFHYYDKDFNNEADTPDNFQSRRPNTSFCFLDIRSPGLGDTAMYLCATSRGGPGEDGYTFGSGTRLTVV.

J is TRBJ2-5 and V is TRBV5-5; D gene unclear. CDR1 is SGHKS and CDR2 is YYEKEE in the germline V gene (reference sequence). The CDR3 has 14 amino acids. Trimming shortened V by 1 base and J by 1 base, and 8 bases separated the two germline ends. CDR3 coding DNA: TGTGCCAGCAGCTTGAGTTCTGTCCAAGAGACCCAGTACTTC. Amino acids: CASSLSSVQETQYF.

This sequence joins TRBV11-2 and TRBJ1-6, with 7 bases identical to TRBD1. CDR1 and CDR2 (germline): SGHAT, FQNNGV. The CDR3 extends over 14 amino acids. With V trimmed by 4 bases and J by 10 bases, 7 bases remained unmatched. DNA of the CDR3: TGTGCCAGCAGCTCGGGACAGTACTCCTCACCCCTCCACTTT. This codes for CASSSGQYSSPLHF. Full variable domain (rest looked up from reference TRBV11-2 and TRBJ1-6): EAGVAQSPRYKIIEKRQSVAFWCNPISGHATLYWYQQILGQGPKLLIQFQNNGVVDDSQLPKDRFSAERLKGVDSTLKIQPAKLEDSAVYLCASSSGQYSSPLHFGNGTRLTVT.

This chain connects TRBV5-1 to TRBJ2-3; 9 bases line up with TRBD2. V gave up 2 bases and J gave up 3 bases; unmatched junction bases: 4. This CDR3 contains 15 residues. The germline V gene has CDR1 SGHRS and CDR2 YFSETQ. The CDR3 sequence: CASSFSGSLTDTQYF. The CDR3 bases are TGCGCCAGCAGCTTTAGCGGGAGTTTGACAGATACGCAGTATTTT.

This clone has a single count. The CDR3 DNA is TGCGCCAGCAGCTCGGGACAGGGAAGCTTAAACACTGAAGCTTTCTTT. The encoded protein is CASSSGQGSLNTEAFF. This sequence joins TRBV5-1 and TRBJ1-1, with 9 nucleotides matching TRBD1. The CDR3 contains 16 residues. CDR1 and CDR2 (germline): SGHRS, YFSETQ. J gave up 2 bases and V 3 bases, and 8 bases lay outside the gene matches.

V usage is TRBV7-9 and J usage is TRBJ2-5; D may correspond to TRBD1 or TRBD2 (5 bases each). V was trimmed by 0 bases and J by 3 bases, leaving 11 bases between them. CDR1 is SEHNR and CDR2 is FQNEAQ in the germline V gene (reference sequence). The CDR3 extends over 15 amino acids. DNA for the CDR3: TGTGCCAGCAGCTTAGCGCTGGGGGTTGAAGAGACCCAGTACTTC. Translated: CASSLALGVEETQYF. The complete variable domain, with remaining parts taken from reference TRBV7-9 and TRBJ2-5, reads DTGVSQNPRHKITKRGQNVTFRCDPISEHNRLYWYRQTLGQGPEFLTYFQNEAQLEKSRLLSDRFSAERPKGSFSTLEIQRTEQGDSAMYLCASSLALGVEETQYFGPGTRLLVL.

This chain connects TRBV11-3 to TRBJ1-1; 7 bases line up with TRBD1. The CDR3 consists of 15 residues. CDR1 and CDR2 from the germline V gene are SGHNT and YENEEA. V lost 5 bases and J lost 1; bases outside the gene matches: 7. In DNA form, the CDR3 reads TGTGCCAGCAGCCCCCGACAGGGCACGAACACTGAAGCTTTCTTT. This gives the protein CASSPRQGTNTEAFF.

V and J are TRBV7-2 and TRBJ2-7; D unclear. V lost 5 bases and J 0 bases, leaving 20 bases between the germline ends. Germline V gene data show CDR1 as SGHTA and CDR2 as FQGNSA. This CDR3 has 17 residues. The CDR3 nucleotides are TGTGCCAGCAGCACGAATCGGCCAGTTTACAGCTCCTACGAGCAGTACTTC. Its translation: CASSTNRPVYSSYEQYF.

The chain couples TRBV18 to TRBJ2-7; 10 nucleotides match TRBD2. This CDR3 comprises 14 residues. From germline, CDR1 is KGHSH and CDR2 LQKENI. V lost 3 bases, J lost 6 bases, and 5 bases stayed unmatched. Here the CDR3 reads CASSPERLAGEQYF. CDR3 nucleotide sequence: TGTGCCAGCTCACCCGAAAGACTAGCGGGCGAGCAGTACTTC.

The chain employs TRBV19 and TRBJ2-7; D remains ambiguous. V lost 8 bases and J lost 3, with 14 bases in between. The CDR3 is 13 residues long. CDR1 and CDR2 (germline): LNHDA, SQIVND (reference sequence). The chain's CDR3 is CASSQDGYYEQYF. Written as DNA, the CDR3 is TGTGCCAGTTCCCAGGACGGATACTACGAGCAGTACTTC.

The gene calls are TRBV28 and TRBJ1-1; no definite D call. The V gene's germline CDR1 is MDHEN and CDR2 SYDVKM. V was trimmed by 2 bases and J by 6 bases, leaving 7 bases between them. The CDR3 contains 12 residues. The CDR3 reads CASSLARAEAFF. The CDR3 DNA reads TGTGCCAGCAGTTTAGCTCGGGCTGAAGCTTTCTTT.

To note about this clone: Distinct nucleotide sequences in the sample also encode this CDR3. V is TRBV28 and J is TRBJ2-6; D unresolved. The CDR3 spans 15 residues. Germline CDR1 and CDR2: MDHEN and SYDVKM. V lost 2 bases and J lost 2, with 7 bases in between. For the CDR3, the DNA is TGTGCCAGCAGTTTAGGGCGAACTGGGGCCAACGTCCTGACTTTC. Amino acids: CASSLGRTGANVLTF.

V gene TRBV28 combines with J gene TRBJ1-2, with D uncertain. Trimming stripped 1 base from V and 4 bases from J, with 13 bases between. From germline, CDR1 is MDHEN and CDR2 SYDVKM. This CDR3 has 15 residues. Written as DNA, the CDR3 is TGTGCCAGCAGTTTATCCTATCAGGAACTCTATGGCTACACCTTC. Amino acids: CASSLSYQELYGYTF.

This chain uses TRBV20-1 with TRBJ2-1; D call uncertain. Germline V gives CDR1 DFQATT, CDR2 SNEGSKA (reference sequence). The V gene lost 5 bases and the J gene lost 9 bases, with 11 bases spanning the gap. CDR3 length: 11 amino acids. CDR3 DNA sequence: TGCAGTGCTCCCGATGGTCCTGAGCAGTTCTTC. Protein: CSAPDGPEQFF.

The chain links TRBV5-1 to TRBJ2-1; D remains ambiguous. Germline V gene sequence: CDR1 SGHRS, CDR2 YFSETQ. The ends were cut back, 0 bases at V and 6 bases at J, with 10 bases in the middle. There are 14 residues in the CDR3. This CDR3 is CASSLASVTNEQFF. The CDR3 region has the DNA TGCGCCAGCAGCTTGGCGAGCGTTACCAATGAGCAGTTCTTC.

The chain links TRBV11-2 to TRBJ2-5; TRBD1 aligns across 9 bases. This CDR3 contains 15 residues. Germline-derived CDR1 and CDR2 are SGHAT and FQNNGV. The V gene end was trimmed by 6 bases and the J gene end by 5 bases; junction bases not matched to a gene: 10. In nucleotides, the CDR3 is TGTGCCAGCAGACCCCCGGGACAGGGCGATGAGACCCAGTACTTC. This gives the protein CASRPPGQGDETQYF.